This entry features one T cell receptor beta chain sequence. Its antigen specificity is not known. Within one base of it there is no much larger clone, and no base qualities were kept. The data derive from a study of graft-versus-host responses after intestinal transplantation (dated by TCRdb to about 2021). Background for the entire study: The transplants that recipients received were multivisceral, liver-intestinal, or isolated intestinal. Donor T cell macrochimerism was defined as a peak of at least 4% donor T cells among recipient peripheral blood mononuclear cells. Instead of going to the commercial service, samples from a few later patients were sequenced in-house on an Illumina MiSeq and processed with MiXCR. Anti-thymocyte globulin induction was given to all recipients, followed by maintenance tacrolimus and steroids for around three years. To identify alloreactive clones, pre-transplant mixed lymphocyte reaction products were sequenced and then compared with unstimulated pre-transplant donor and recipient T cells. After intestinal transplantation, graft-versus-host and host-versus-graft alloreactive T cell clones were followed in the graft, circulation and bone marrow using bulk TCR-beta CDR3 sequencing. A cohort of under 30 intestinal transplant recipients, including one retransplant, was enrolled, and 3 patients lacking pretransplant specimens were excluded.

Library generation was performed with the immunoSEQ multiplex PCR assay. For most patients, genomic DNA was isolated with the Qiagen DNeasy Blood and Tissue Kit and shipped frozen to Adaptive Biotechnologies for TCR sequencing. For most patients, high-throughput TCR-beta CDR3 sequencing of genomic DNA was performed by Adaptive Biotechnologies. Concerning the study's data processing: Adaptive's ImmunoSEQ software was the source of the TCR sequencing data for fewer than 20 patients, while a few other patients were processed with MiXCR and VDJtools. CD4 versus CD8 sorting errors were corrected by removing sequences found in both subsets at a frequency ratio below 5:1. CDR3 nucleotide sequences shared between donor and recipient were removed because the origin of such sequences could not be assigned. Alloreactive clones required at least 2-fold expansion over unstimulated cells and minimum CFSE-low frequency of 0.002% (template counts) or 0.001% (read counts). Clones detected in sequenced pre-transplant spleen, lymph node, or MLR CFSE-low populations of the donor or recipient were defined as mappable. The cumulative frequency of alloreactive clones was calculated as a percentage of all sequences, weighted by copy number. What TCRdb holds here is the immuneACCESS table cut down to in-frame rearrangements. Part of the clones is not present; checked against another copy, under half of the missing clones reflect an unresolved V gene, and the others are unexplained. That table gives V, J and clone size, and the DNA gave D and trimming. This sample has around 88,000 clones in its table, and about four fifths of those were observed once. The ten largest account for approximately 17% of the sample.

The time point label of this sample denotes: cells obtained before transplantation from donor or recipient. CD3+CD4+ and CD3+CD8+ populations were FACS-sorted from unstimulated pre-transplant donor and recipient cells taken from spleen or lymph nodes. For this chain, trimming is 4 bases at the V end and 5 bases at the J end, and the number of junction bases without a gene match is 3. From the cysteine up to the phenylalanine, the CDR3 has a length of 13 residues. The sequence is cut down to CDR3 DNA, 39 bases in frame from base 1. According to the germline V gene, CDR1 reads MGHRA and CDR2 reads YSYEKL. The investigation overall reported the following: The relatively low number and heterogeneity of intestinal transplant patients limited the conclusions. Patients with donor T cell macrochimerism had high GvH to HvG T cell clonal ratios in their allografts. Early after transplant, peak levels of circulating GvH clones were found to be associated with declines in HvG clones. GvH clones were detected in recipient bone marrow, and some of these GvH clones were observed earlier in ileal mucosa or blood, consistent with an intestinal mucosal origin.

The chain is encoded by TRBV4-1 joined to TRBJ2-3; the central 7 bases match TRBD2. The sequences come from unstimulated CD8+ T cells sorted from spleen or lymph node cells, collected before intestinal transplant. This clonotype was obtained from a human donor who received an intestinal transplant. Here is the DNA: TGCGCCAGCAGCCTTGGACTAGGAGATACGCAGTATTTT. The encoded protein is CASSLGLGDTQYF.